A single sample gave rise to the 8 T cell receptor beta chains below, sequenced in a study of T cells in Graves' hyperthyroidism and ophthalmopathy. The investigators amplified TCR beta CDR3 regions from RNA transcripts. The HTBI primer set was used in a first-round RT-PCR of the TCR CDR3. TCRdb used MiXCR to reprocess the multiplex PCR reads, holding one entry per CDR3 protein. The sample lists about 270,000 distinct CDR3 sequences, 20% to 25% occurring once. The specimen sequenced was blood. The receptors were sampled from a man younger than 45 with Graves' ophthalmopathy.

This clonotype was observed a few times. The rearrangement uses TRBV9 and TRBJ2-7, with D unresolved. Trimming shortened V by 3 bases and J by 0 bases, and 10 bases separated the two germline ends. The length of the CDR3 is 14 residues. In germline, CDR1 is SGDLS, CDR2 YYNGEE. CDR3 coding DNA: TGTGCCAGCAGCGCGCCGGGCTCCTCCTACGAGCAGTACTTC. Translating it yields CASSAPGSSYEQYF.

The chain employs TRBV29-1 and TRBJ2-2; D is unclear. The V end lost 7 bases, the J end lost 4 bases, and 16 bases lay between the germline ends. The CDR3 extends over 14 amino acids. Per germline, CDR1 SQVTM and CDR2 ANQGSEA. The CDR3 protein is CSASSSLGTGELFF. CDR3 bases: TGCAGCGCGTCGTCGAGTTTGGGCACCGGGGAGCTGTTTTTT.

The chain uses TRBV11-3 and TRBJ1-1, with 7 nucleotides matching TRBD1. Germline-derived CDR1 and CDR2 are SGHNT and YENEEA. CDR3 size: 18 residues. Trimming at V came to 2 bases and at J to 4 bases, leaving 16 bases not matched to a gene. CDR3 residues: CASSLHGTADLLGTEAFF. The DNA of the CDR3 is TGTGCCAGCAGCTTACACGGGACAGCGGACCTCCTGGGCACTGAAGCTTTCTTT.

About this clonotype: A read error may produce the germline difference seen at one junction end. CDR3 amino acids: CSASPLAESSHEQYF. In DNA form, the CDR3 reads TGCAGTGCTAGCCCCCTAGCGGAGAGCTCCCACGAGCAGTACTTC. This chain links TRBV20-1 with TRBJ2-7; 7 bases line up with TRBD2. Germline lookup yields CDR1 DFQATT and CDR2 SNEGSKA (reference sequence). The CDR3 runs 15 residues.

Many counts were recorded for this clonotype. The V and J genes are TRBV11-2 and TRBJ2-1, with TRBD2 matching 12 bases. The CDR3 is 16 amino acids. The trim removed 3 bases at V and 7 bases at J, leaving 7 bases unmatched. Looked up from germline, CDR1 is SGHAT and CDR2 is FQNNGV. The chain's CDR3 is CASSFTGTSGRNEQFF. CDR3 DNA sequence: TGTGCCAGCAGCTTCACAGGGACTAGCGGGCGAAATGAGCAGTTCTTC.

Only a few counts were recorded for this clonotype. This chain uses TRBV5-6 with TRBJ2-1, with TRBD2 matching 9 bases. The CDR3 length is 15 residues. V lost 2 bases and J lost 7; bases outside the gene matches: 7. Germline CDR1 SGHDT, CDR2 YYEEEE. The CDR3 here is CASSFPSGIQNEQFF. CDR3 bases: TGTGCCAGCAGCTTCCCTAGCGGGATACAGAATGAGCAGTTCTTC.

The V call is TRBV5-1, the J call TRBJ1-6; 7 bases agree with TRBD1. V was pared by 4 bases and J by 3 bases, with 7 bases of the junction left unmatched. The germline CDR1 and CDR2 sequences are SGHRS and YFSETQ. The CDR3 length is 16 residues. The CDR3 nucleotides are TGCGCCAGCAGCCAAGGGGGCGCTGACTATAATTCACCCCTCCACTTT. This sequence encodes CASSQGGADYNSPLHF.

In this sample, this clonotype turned up once. The chain joins TRBV12-3 or TRBV12-4 to TRBJ2-7, with TRBD2 as a possible D gene (5 bases). CDR3 length equals 12 residues. V was trimmed by 5 bases and J by 10 bases, leaving 15 bases between them. The CDR3 DNA reads as TGTGCCAGCAGTATCGGGGAGTCGAGCCAGTACTTC. It codes for CASSIGESSQYF.